This T cell receptor (beta chain) appears in the sequencing data of a study of shared clonotypes between healthy human individuals. Study overall: The donors, a couple of women and a few men, were aged 18 to 49. Whole-study findings and limits: Several donors had around 5% of their naive CD4 clonotypes in common.

Splitting of each subset's genomic DNA was done evenly across several immunoSEQ plates. Only in-frame clones appear in the TCRdb table, and some are missing; sequencing was by immunoSEQ multiplex PCR. This sample has some 650,000 clones, with 97% found just once. V lost 0 bases to trimming and J lost 5 bases; unmatched junction nucleotides: 7. This CDR3 comprises 15 residues. Germline values: CDR1 SQVTM, CDR2 ANQGSEA. Each sample came from a Caucasian adult donor living in Nashville, Tennessee. Regarding this clone: What it recognizes is unknown.

This TCR came from a woman aged 25 to 39 in good health. This chain connects TRBV29-1 to TRBJ2-7; 10 bases map to TRBD2. Input material: naive CD4+ T cells sorted from blood. Specified subset: CD45RA+ positively selected. This CDR3 reads CSVEDRTSGDHEQYF. The CDR3, as DNA: TGCAGCGTTGAAGATCGGACTAGCGGAGATCACGAGCAGTACTTC.